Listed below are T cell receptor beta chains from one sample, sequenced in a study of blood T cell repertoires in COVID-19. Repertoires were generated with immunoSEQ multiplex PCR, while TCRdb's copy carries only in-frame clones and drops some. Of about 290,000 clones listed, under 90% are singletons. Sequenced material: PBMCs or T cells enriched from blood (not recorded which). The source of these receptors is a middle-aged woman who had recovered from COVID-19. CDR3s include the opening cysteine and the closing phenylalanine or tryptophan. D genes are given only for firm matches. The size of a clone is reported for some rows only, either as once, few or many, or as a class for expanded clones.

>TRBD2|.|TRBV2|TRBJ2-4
CASSESERGTPLAKNIQYF
TGTGCCAGCAGTGAATCGGAGCGGGGGACACCTCTAGCCAAAAACATTCAGTACTTC
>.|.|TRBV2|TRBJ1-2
CASRRTGTYGYTF
TGTGCCAGCCGTCGAACAGGGACCTATGGCTACACCTTC
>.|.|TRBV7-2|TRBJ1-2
CASSLAGAAYGYTF
TGTGCCAGCAGCTTAGCAGGAGCAGCCTATGGCTACACCTTC
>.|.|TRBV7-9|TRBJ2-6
CASSQGPTGAGANVLTF
TGTGCCAGCAGCCAGGGCCCGACAGGTGCAGGGGCCAACGTCCTGACTTTC
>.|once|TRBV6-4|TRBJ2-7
CASSDPNTRRGYEQYF
TGTGCCAGCAGTGACCCAAACACTAGGAGGGGCTACGAGCAGTACTTC
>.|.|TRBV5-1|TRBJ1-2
CASSLIQGDGYTF
TGCGCCAGCAGCTTAATCCAGGGTGATGGCTACACCTTC
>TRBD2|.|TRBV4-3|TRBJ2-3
CASSQDSRASGGDTQYF
TGCGCCAGCAGCCAAGATAGTAGGGCTAGCGGTGGAGATACGCAGTATTTT
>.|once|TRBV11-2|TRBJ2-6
CASSLQVSGANVLTF
TGTGCCAGCAGCTTACAGGTCTCTGGGGCCAACGTCCTGACTTTC
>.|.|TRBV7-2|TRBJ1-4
CASSLGVQGRGEKLFF
TGTGCCAGCAGCTTAGGAGTACAGGGCCGGGGTGAAAAACTGTTTTTT
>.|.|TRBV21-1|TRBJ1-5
CASSKLQVKGSNQPQHF
TGTGCCAGCAGCAAACTTCAAGTCAAGGGGAGCAATCAGCCCCAGCATTTT
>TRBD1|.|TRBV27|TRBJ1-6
CASSLPRGQDNSPLHF
TGTGCCAGCAGTTTACCGAGAGGACAGGATAATTCACCCCTCCACTTT